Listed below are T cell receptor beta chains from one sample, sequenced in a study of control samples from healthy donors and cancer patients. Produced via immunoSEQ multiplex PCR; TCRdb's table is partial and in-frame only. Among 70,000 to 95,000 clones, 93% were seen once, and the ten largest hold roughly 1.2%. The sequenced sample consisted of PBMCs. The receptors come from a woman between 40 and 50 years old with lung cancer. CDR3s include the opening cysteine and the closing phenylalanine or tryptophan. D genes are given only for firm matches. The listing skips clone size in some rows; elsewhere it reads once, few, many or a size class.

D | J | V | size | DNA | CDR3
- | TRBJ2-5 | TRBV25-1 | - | TGTGCCATCTTGGACAGTTACGAAGAGACCCAGTACTTC | CAILDSYEETQYF
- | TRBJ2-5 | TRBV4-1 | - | TGCGCCAGCAGCCAAGGCACGACATTAGAAGAGACCCAGTACTTC | CASSQGTTLEETQYF
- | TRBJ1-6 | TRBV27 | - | TGTGCCAGCAGTTCCGCGAGGGATTACAATTCACCCCTCCACTTT | CASSSARDYNSPLHF
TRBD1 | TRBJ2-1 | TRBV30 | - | TGTGCCTGGAGTAGGGGGCAGGGTCGCTACAATGAGCAGTTCTTC | CAWSRGQGRYNEQFF
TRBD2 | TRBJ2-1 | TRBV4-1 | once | TGCGCCAGCAGCCCTGTAGATAGCGGGAACTACAATGAGCAGTTCTTC | CASSPVDSGNYNEQFF
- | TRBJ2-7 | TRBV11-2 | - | TGTGCCAGCAGCCTGGACGGCCAGGGGGAGCAGTACTTC | CASSLDGQGEQYF
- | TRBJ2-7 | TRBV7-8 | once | TGTGCCAGCAGCTTACGCGGGGACGGCTACGAGCAGTACTTC | CASSLRGDGYEQYF
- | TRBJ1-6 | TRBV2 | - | TGTGCCAGCAGTGATTGGGAAATTGATTCACCCCTCCACTTT | CASSDWEIDSPLHF
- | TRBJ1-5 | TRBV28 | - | TGTGCCAGCAGTTTATTGGGACCTGAACAGCCCCAGCATTTT | CASSLLGPEQPQHF
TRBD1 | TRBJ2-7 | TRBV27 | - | TGTGCCAGCAGTTTAGGGCCAAGACAGGGGGCCTACGAGCAGTACTTC | CASSLGPRQGAYEQYF
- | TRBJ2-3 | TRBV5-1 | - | TGCGCCAGCAGCCCAACTCCAAGGGACAAAGATACGCAGTATTTT | CASSPTPRDKDTQYF
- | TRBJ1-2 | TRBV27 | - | TGTGCCAGCAGGTTACAGGGAGGGGAAGGCTACACCTTC | CASRLQGGEGYTF
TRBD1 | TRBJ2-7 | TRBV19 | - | TGTGCCAGTAGCCTATATCCGACAGGGACCTCCTACGAGCAGTACTTC | CASSLYPTGTSYEQYF
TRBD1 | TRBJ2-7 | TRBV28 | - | TGTGCCAGCAGTTCACCGACAGGGGGGAACTACGAGCAGTACTTC | CASSSPTGGNYEQYF
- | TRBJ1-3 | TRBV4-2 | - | TGTGCCAGCAGCCAAGAGCAAAACACCATATATTTT | CASSQEQNTIYF
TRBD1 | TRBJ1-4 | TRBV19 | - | TGTGCCAGTAGTGTTGACAGGGCTAGGGATGAAAAACTGTTTTTT | CASSVDRARDEKLFF
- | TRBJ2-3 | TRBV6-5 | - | TGTGCCAGCAGTTCGGACGCTTCGGATACGCAGTATTTT | CASSSDASDTQYF
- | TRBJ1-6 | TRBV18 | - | TGTGCCAGCTCCCGGGACAACCCGAATTCACCCCTCCACTTT | CASSRDNPNSPLHF
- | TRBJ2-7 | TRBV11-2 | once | TGTGCCAGCAGCTCCCGGGCGGACCTGAGCTCCTACGAGCAGTACTTC | CASSSRADLSSYEQYF
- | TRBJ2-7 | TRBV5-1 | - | TGCGCCAGCAGCCGGGACCTGCAGTACGAGCAGTACTTC | CASSRDLQYEQYF
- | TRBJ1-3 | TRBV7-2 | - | TGTGCCAGCAGCTTAGCGTTGGGGCAGAGAAGGTCTGGAAACACCATATATTTT | CASSLALGQRRSGNTIYF
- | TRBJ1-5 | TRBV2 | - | TGTGCCAGCAGTGGAGGTCAGGGCGGGGGGGCCCAGCATTTT | CASSGGQGGGAQHF
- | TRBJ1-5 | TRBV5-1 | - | TGCGCCAGCAGCTTGGGGGGGGCATCGGAGCCCCAGCATTTT | CASSLGGASEPQHF
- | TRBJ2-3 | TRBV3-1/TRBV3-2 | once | TGTGCCAGCAGCCAAGATAGGTCGGGGCGGGGAGATACGCAGTATTTT | CASSQDRSGRGDTQYF
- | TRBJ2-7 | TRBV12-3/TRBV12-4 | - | TGTGCCAGCAGTACAGGCTCCTACGAGCAGTACTTC | CASSTGSYEQYF
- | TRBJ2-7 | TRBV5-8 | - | TGTGCCAGCAGCTTGGCGTCTTCCTACGAGCAGTACTTC | CASSLASSYEQYF
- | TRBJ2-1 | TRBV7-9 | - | TGTGCCAGCAGCTTAGCGAGGTTCGGCTACAATGAGCAGTTCTTC | CASSLARFGYNEQFF
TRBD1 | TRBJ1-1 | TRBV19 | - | TGTGCCAGTAGTATCACCCCCGGGACAGGGAACACTGAAGCTTTCTTT | CASSITPGTGNTEAFF
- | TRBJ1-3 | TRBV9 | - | TGTGCCAGCAGCCCCTGGAGAACAGTCAGCTTTAACACCATATATTTT | CASSPWRTVSFNTIYF
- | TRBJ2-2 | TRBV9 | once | TGTGCCAGCAGCCCACAGGGAGGCGGGGAGCTGTTTTTT | CASSPQGGGELFF
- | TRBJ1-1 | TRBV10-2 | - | TGCGCCAGCGGAGGGGTGAACACTGAAGCTTTCTTT | CASGGVNTEAFF
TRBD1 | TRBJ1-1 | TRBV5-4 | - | TGTGCCAGCAGCCCGGGACAGAGAAACACTGAAGCTTTCTTT | CASSPGQRNTEAFF
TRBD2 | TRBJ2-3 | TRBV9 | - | TGTGCCAGCAGCCCATCCCCAACTAGCGGGGGGGCAGATACGCAGTATTTT | CASSPSPTSGGADTQYF
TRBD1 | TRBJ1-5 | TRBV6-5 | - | TGTGCCAGCAGGCAGACAGGGCCTAGCAATCAGCCCCAGCATTTT | CASRQTGPSNQPQHF
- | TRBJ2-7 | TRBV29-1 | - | TGCAGCGTTGAAGATCCCCAGGGCAACGAGCAGTACTTC | CSVEDPQGNEQYF
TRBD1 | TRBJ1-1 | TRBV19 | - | TGTGCCAGTAGTCAGGGGGTCGTGGAAGCTTTCTTT | CASSQGVVEAFF
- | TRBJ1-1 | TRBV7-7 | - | TGTGCTAGCAGCCCACTGGGGGGCGGGACTGAAGCTTTCTTT | CASSPLGGGTEAFF
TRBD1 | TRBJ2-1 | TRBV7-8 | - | TGTGCCAGCAGCTTCCCGGGACAGGGTTTAGATGAGCAGTTCTTC | CASSFPGQGLDEQFF
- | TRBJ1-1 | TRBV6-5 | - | TGTGCCAGCAGTTACAATGGCAGGGAAGCTTTCTTT | CASSYNGREAFF
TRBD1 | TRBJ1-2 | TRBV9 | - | TGTGCCAGCAGCGGACTACAGGGGTATGGCTACACCTTC | CASSGLQGYGYTF
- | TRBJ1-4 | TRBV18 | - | TGTGCCAGCTCACCATTCGGTGAAAAACTGTTTTTT | CASSPFGEKLFF
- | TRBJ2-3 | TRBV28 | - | TGTGCCAGCAGTTTAGGGGGGATTAGAGATACGCAGTATTTT | CASSLGGIRDTQYF
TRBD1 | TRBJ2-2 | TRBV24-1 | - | TGTGCCACCAGTGACCCGCAGGGGGACCCTACCGGGGAGCTGTTTTTT | CATSDPQGDPTGELFF
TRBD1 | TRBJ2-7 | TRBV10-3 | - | TGTGCCATCAGTGAGCGAGGGACAGGAGACTACGAGCAGTACTTC | CAISERGTGDYEQYF
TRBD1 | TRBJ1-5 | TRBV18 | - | TGTGCCAGCTCGCAACCGGGGACAGGGGGCTTCGGGCAGCCCCAGCATTTT | CASSQPGTGGFGQPQHF
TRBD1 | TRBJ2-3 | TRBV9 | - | TGTGCCAGCAGCGCCCGGGACAGGAAAACAGATACGCAGTATTTT | CASSARDRKTDTQYF